This T cell receptor (beta chain) was observed in a study of cytomegalovirus exposure and HLA in healthy donors. Study-wide results and caveats: Researchers reported from a later analysis that most CMV-associated TCR beta chains appeared HLA-restricted. While the bulk of TCR sequences proved rare, some public TCRs turned up in many donors. Some TCR beta chains (roughly 150 of them) were listed as cytomegalovirus-associated.

The CDR3 consists of 12 residues. V lost 0 bases and J lost 5, with 3 bases in between. Germline V gene lookup returns CDR1 SNHLY and CDR2 FYNNEI. It was with 60 Vbeta and 13 Jbeta primers that the PCR ran. Profiling relied on immunoSEQ multiplex PCR, and the TCRdb table lists in-frame clones only, not all of them. The repertoire holds 180,000 or so clones, with around 74% as singletons. With respect to this clone: The target antigen is unknown.

The sample taken for sequencing was PBMCs. The rearrangement links TRBV2 to TRBJ2-3; D gene uncertain. The receptor comes from a male donor in good health and CMV-seronegative. CDR3 DNA: TGTGCCAGCAGTGAAGCGCGAGATACGCAGTATTTT. Its protein product is CASSEARDTQYF. Based on the CDR3 plus reference TRBV2 and TRBJ2-3, the full variable domain is EPEVTQTPSHQVTQMGQEVILRCVPISNHLYFYWYRQILGQKVEFLVSFYNNEISEKSEIFDDQFSVERPDGSNFTLKIRSTKLEDSAMYFCASSEARDTQYFGPGTRLTVL.